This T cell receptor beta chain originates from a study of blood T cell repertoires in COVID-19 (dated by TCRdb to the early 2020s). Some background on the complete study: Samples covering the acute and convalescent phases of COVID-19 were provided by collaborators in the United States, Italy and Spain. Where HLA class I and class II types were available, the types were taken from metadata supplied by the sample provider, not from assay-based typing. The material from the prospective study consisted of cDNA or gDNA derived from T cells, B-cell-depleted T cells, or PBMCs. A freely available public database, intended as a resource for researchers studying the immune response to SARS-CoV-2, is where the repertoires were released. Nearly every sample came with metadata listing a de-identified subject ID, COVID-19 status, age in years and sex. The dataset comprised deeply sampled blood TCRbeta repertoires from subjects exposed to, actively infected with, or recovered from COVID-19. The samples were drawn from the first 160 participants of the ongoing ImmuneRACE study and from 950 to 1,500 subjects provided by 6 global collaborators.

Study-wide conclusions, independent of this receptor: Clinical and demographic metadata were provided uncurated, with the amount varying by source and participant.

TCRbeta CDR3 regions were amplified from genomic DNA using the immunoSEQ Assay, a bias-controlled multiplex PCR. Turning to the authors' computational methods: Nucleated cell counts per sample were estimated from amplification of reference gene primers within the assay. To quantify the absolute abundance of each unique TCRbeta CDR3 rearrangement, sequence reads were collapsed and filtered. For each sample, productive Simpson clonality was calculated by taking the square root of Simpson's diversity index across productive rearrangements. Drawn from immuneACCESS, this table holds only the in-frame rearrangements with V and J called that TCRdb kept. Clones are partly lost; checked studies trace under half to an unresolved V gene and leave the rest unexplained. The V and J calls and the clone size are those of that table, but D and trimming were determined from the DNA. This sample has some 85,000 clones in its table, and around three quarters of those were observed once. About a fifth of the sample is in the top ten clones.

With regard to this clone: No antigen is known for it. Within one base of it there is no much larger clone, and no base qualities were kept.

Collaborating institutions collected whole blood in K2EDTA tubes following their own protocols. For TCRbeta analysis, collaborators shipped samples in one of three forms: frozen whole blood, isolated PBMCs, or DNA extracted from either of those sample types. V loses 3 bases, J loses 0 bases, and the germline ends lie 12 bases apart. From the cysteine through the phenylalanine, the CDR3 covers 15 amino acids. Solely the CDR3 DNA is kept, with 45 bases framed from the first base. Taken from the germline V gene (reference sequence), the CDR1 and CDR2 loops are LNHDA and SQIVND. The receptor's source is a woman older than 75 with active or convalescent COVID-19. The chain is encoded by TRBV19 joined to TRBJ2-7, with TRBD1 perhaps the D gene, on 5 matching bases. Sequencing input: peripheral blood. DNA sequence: TGTGCCAGTAGTATTGAGGACACTTTCTCCTACGAGCAGTACTTC. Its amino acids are CASSIEDTFSYEQYF.